Below are 12 T cell receptor beta chains sequenced from a single sample in a study of technical replicates of blood from a handful of donors. The data were produced by immunoSEQ multiplex PCR, yet TCRdb's version contains in-frame clones alone and is incomplete. Among tens of thousands of clones, 89% were seen once, and the ten largest hold 4.5% to 5%. Source material: PBMCs. Source of these receptors: a human donor in good health. Some clones in this sample may be carry-over from other donors' samples.

This clone has only one observation. This chain uses TRBV7-2 with TRBJ2-5; 8 bases fit TRBD2. Germline V gene lookup returns CDR1 SGHTA and CDR2 FQGNSA. The junction had 8 bases not matched to a gene; V was cut back by 1 base and J by 7 bases. This CDR3 region has 15 residues. CDR3 sequence: CASSLDPGGVGTQYF. DNA of the CDR3: TGTGCCAGCAGCTTAGATCCCGGGGGGGTGGGGACCCAGTACTTC.

J is TRBJ2-4 and V is TRBV7-9, with D possibly matching TRBD2 (5 bases). Trimming removed 5 bases at V and 1 base at J, with 18 bases between. CDR3 length equals 17 residues. CDR1 and CDR2 (germline): SEHNR, FQNEAQ (reference sequence). CDR3 loop: CASSTGPGVNAKNIQYF. CDR3 in DNA: TGTGCCAGCAGCACCGGCCCCGGGGTCAATGCCAAAAACATTCAGTACTTC.

The genes are TRBV19 and TRBJ1-6; 8 positions match TRBD1. Germline loops: CDR1 LNHDA, CDR2 SQIVND (reference sequence). Unmatched junction bases numbered 10, after V lost 11 bases and J lost 7 bases. CDR3 length: 14 residues. The CDR3 coding sequence is TGTGCCTCCTCCAGGGGGCAAGGGAATTCACCCCTCCACTTT. Translation: CASSRGQGNSPLHF.

The V gene is TRBV19, the J gene TRBJ2-5; TRBD2 is a possible D gene (5 bases). CDR1 LNHDA and CDR2 SQIVND come from the germline V gene (reference sequence). The CDR3 totals 15 residues. Trimming cost V 1 base and J 5 bases, with 14 bases left between them. The CDR3 DNA is TGTGCCAGTAGTATAGGAGTTCGGGGTGGGGAGACCCAGTACTTC. Its translation is CASSIGVRGGETQYF.

For this clone: The same CDR3 arises from other DNA sequences in this sample as well. The chain is built from TRBV4-1 and TRBJ2-7; D not resolved. Germline loops: CDR1 MGHRA, CDR2 YSYEKL. There are 15 residues in the CDR3. V was cut by 0 bases and J by 3 bases, with 12 bases left in between. Here the CDR3 reads CASSQDPGTDYEQYF. CDR3 DNA sequence: TGCGCCAGCAGCCAAGATCCCGGTACTGACTACGAGCAGTACTTC.

This chain's CDR3 is CASSQDFPGSYEQYF. In DNA form, the CDR3 reads TGTGCCAGCAGCCAAGACTTCCCGGGGAGCTACGAGCAGTACTTC. The chain has TRBV4-2 and TRBJ2-7; D might be TRBD2 (5 bases). CDR3 length: 15 amino acids. In germline, CDR1 is LGHNA, CDR2 YNFKEQ. Trimming cost V 0 bases and J 3 bases, with 12 bases left between them.

The chain links TRBV7-8 to TRBJ1-1, with a weak D call TRBD1 (6 bases). Germline CDR1 reads SGHVS; CDR2 reads FQNEAQ. This CDR3 is 15 amino acids long. The V and J ends lost 5 bases and 1 base respectively, with 14 bases between them. The CDR3 protein is CASSPASTGNTEAFF. The CDR3 DNA reads as TGTGCCAGCAGCCCGGCCTCGACAGGGAACACTGAAGCTTTCTTT. Supplemented by reference TRBV7-8 and TRBJ1-1, the full variable domain reads GAGVSQSPRYKVAKRGQDVALRCDPISGHVSLFWYQQALGQGPEFLTYFQNEAQLDKSGLPSDRFFAERPEGSVSTLKIQRTQQEDSAVYLCASSPASTGNTEAFFGQGTRLTVV.

This chain links TRBV5-4 with TRBJ1-2; TRBD1 might be the D (6 bases). Trimming cost V 0 bases and J 1 base, with 7 bases left between them. Germline V gene sequence: CDR1 SGHNT, CDR2 YYREEE (reference sequence). The CDR3 runs 14 residues. The DNA of the CDR3 is TGTGCCAGCAGCTTGGGACAGGTTAACTATGGCTACACCTTC. Translated: CASSLGQVNYGYTF.

This clone showed up just a few times. This same CDR3 is encoded by further DNA sequences in the sample. CDR3 protein: CASSLAGGYTEAFF. CDR3 coding DNA: TGCGCCAGCAGCTTAGCAGGGGGATACACTGAAGCTTTCTTT. This chain uses TRBV5-1 with TRBJ1-1; 7 bases map to TRBD1. After removal of 2 bases from V and 3 bases from J, the junction contained 4 bases not matched to a gene. This CDR3 has 14 residues. Germline V gives CDR1 SGHRS, CDR2 YFSETQ.

The chain joins TRBV29-1 to TRBJ2-3; D is ambiguous. This CDR3 is built from 10 residues. The V end was cut by 8 bases, the J end by 2 bases, with 5 bases between. Germline V lookup: CDR1 SQVTM, CDR2 ANQGSEA. The CDR3 loop is CSLSTDTQYF. CDR3 nucleotide sequence: TGCAGCCTTTCCACAGATACGCAGTATTTT.

The V call is TRBV5-4, the J call TRBJ2-5; D is perhaps TRBD2 (6 bases). Germline V lookup: CDR1 SGHNT, CDR2 YYREEE (reference sequence). The V end lost 6 bases, the J end lost 3 bases, and 15 bases lay between the germline ends. CDR3 length: 14 residues. CDR3 sequence: CASTPGGAKETQYF. The CDR3 nucleotides read TGTGCCAGCACCCCGGGCGGGGCGAAAGAGACCCAGTACTTC.

This clone turned up a few times. The chain couples TRBV19 to TRBJ1-2, with a tentative D call TRBD1 (5 bases). Trimming cost V 4 bases and J 4 bases, with 13 bases left between them. The CDR3 has 14 residues. CDR1 and CDR2 (germline): LNHDA, SQIVND (reference sequence). The CDR3 protein is CASSKQETLYGYTF. CDR3 DNA: TGTGCCAGTAGTAAACAGGAGACCCTCTATGGCTACACCTTC.